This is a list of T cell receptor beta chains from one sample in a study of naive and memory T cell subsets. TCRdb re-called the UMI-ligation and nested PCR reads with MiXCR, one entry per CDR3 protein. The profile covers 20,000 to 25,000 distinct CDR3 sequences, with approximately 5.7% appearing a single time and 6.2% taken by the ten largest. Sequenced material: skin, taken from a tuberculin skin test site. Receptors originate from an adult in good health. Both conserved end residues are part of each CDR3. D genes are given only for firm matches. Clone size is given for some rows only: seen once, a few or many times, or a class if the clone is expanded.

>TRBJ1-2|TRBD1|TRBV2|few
TGTGCCAGCGGGTGGGACAGGGCTGGCTATGGCTACACCTTC
CASGWDRAGYGYTF
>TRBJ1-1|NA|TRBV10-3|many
TGTGCCATCACCTCGGACGGTTTGAACACTGAAGCTTTCTTT
CAITSDGLNTEAFF
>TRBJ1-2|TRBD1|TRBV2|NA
TGTGCCAGCAGTTTGCAGGGGGGGTATGGCTACACCTTC
CASSLQGGYGYTF
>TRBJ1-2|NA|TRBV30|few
TGTGCCTGGATGGGGGGACGCGGCTACACCTTC
CAWMGGRGYTF
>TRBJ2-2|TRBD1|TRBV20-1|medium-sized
TGCAGTGCTAGGAGACAGGGGGCGGACACCGGGGAGCTGTTTTTT
CSARRQGADTGELFF
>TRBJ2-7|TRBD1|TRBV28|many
TGTGCCAGCAGTTTATTAGGGGGCCCCTACGAGCAGTACTTC
CASSLLGGPYEQYF
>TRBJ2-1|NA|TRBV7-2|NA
TGTGCCAGCAGGGGCGGGACTCTCCACAATGAGCAGTTCTTC
CASRGGTLHNEQFF
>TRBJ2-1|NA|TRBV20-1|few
TGCAGTGCTAGAGGCCCGAATGAGGGACACAATGAGCAGTTCTTC
CSARGPNEGHNEQFF
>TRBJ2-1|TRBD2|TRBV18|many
TGTGCCAGCTCACCGCTAGCGGGAGATGAGCAGTTCTTC
CASSPLAGDEQFF
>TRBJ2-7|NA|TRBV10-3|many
TGTGCCAGCGCCGACAGTTACGAGCAGTACTTC
CASADSYEQYF
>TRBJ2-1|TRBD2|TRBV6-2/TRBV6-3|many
TGTGCCAGCACCGCACTAGCGGGGTACAATGAGCAGTTCTTC
CASTALAGYNEQFF
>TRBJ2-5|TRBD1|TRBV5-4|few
TGTGCCAGCAGCTTGGCGACAGGGAACCAAGAGACCCAGTACTTC
CASSLATGNQETQYF
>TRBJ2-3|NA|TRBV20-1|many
TGCAGTGCTAGACAGGGAACAGATACGCAGTATTTT
CSARQGTDTQYF
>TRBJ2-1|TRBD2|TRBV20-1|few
TGCAGTGCTAGAGATCCTAAGCGGGGAGTACAGAATGAGCAGTTCTTC
CSARDPKRGVQNEQFF
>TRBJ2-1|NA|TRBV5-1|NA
TGCGCCAGCAGCTCGGTGAGTCCAATCCTAAATGAGCAGTTCTTC
CASSSVSPILNEQFF
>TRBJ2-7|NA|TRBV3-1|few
TGTGCCAGCAGCCCGGACCAAGGAGAGCAGTACTTC
CASSPDQGEQYF
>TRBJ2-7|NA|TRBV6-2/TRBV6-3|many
TGTGCCAGCAGCCCCCTCTACGAGCAGTACTTC
CASSPLYEQYF
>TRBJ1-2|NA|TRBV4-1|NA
TGCGCCAGCAGCCAGCCCCGCGAGAGGGGAGTATATGGCTACACCTTC
CASSQPRERGVYGYTF
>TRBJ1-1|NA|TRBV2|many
TGTGCCAGCAGCCTCCCGGGACACAGGAACACTGAAGCTTTCTTT
CASSLPGHRNTEAFF
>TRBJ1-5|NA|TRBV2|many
TGTGCCAGCTGCTGGAATCTTGGCAATCAGCCCCAGCATTTT
CASCWNLGNQPQHF
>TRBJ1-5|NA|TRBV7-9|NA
TGTGCCAGCAGCTCCGTATATCAGCCCCAGCATTTT
CASSSVYQPQHF
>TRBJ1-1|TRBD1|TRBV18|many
TGTGCCAGCTCATCGACAGGGGGCAATACTGAAGCTTTCTTT
CASSSTGGNTEAFF